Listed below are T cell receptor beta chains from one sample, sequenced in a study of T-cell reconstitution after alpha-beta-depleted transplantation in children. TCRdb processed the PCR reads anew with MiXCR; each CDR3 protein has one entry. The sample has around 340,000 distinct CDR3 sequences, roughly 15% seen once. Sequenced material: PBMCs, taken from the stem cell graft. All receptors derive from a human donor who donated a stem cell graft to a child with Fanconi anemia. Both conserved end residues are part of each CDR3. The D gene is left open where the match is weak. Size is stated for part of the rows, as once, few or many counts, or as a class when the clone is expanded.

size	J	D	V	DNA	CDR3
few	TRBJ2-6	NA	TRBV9	TGTGCCAGCAGCGAGGGGGTCTCTGGGGCCAACGTCCTGACTTTC	CASSEGVSGANVLTF
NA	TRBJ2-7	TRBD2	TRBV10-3	TGTGCCATCAGTGAGACGGGACTAGCGGGGGTCGTCGAGCAGTACTTC	CAISETGLAGVVEQYF
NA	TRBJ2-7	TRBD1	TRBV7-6	TGTGCCAGCAGTTTGGACAGGAGCGGCGAGCAGTACTTC	CASSLDRSGEQYF
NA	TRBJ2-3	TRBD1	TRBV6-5	TGTGCCAGCAGTTACTCCTCGGGCCGGGACAGGATTAATTTT	CASSYSSGRDRINF
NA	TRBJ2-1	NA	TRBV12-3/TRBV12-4	TGTGCCAGCAGTCAACCGGGGCGGGGCGGTTTGAATGAGCAGTTCTTC	CASSQPGRGGLNEQFF
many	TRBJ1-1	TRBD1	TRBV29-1	TGCAGCGTTGAAGCTCACAGGGGAAGTGACACTGAAGCTTTCTTT	CSVEAHRGSDTEAFF
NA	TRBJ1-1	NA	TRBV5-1	TGCGCCAGCAGCACCCACGGGGAGGTCGAAGCTTTCTTT	CASSTHGEVEAFF
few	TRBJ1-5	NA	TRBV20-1	TGCAGTGCTCAGGGCTCTCGCAATCAGCCCCAGCATTTT	CSAQGSRNQPQHF
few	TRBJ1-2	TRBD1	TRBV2	TGTGCCAGCAGTGAACGCCAAGGGGGCGATGGCTACACCTTC	CASSERQGGDGYTF
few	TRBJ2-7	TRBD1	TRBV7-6	TGTGCCAGCAGCCGGGACAGGGGGGTTGAGCAGTACTTC	CASSRDRGVEQYF
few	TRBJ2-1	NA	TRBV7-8	TGTGCCAGCAGTCTTACACGTTGGGGAAATGAGCAGTTCTTC	CASSLTRWGNEQFF
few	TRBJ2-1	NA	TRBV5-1	TGCGCCAGCAGCCCGCGGTCGATTCGGTACAATGAGCAGTTCTTC	CASSPRSIRYNEQFF
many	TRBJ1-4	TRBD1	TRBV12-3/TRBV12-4	TGTGCCAGCAGTTTAACAGGGGGTTCGAATGAAAAACTGTTTTTT	CASSLTGGSNEKLFF
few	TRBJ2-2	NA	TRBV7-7	TGTGCCAGCAGCTTAGACGGGGGCTCGAACACCGGGGAGCTGTTTTTT	CASSLDGGSNTGELFF
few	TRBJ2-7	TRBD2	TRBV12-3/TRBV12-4	TGTGCCAGCTGGCTTAGCGGGGTATACGAGCAGTACTTC	CASWLSGVYEQYF
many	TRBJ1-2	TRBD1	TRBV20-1	TGCAGTGCGAGGGCCGGGACAGACCCTAACTATGGCTACACCTTC	CSARAGTDPNYGYTF
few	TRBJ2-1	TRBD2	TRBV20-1	TGCAGTGCTAGAGTAGCGGGGGGGCCCGGCGAGCAGTTCTTC	CSARVAGGPGEQFF
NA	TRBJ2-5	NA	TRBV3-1	TGTGCCAGCAGCCACCGTCCCGGTCAGAGACAAGAGACCCAGTACTTC	CASSHRPGQRQETQYF
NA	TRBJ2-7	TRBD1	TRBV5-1	TGCGCCAGCAGGGGCGGACAGGGGTTGGAGGCAACCTACGAGCAGTACTTC	CASRGGQGLEATYEQYF
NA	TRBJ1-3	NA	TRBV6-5	TGTGCCAGTCAGACAGGACACTCTGGAAACACCATATATTTT	CASQTGHSGNTIYF
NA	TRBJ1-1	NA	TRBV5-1	TGCGCCAGCAGCCCCTGGGAAGGGGGCACTGAAGCTTTCTTT	CASSPWEGGTEAFF
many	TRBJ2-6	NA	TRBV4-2	TGTGCCACTGGAGGTGACTCTGGGGCCAACGTCCTGACTTTC	CATGGDSGANVLTF